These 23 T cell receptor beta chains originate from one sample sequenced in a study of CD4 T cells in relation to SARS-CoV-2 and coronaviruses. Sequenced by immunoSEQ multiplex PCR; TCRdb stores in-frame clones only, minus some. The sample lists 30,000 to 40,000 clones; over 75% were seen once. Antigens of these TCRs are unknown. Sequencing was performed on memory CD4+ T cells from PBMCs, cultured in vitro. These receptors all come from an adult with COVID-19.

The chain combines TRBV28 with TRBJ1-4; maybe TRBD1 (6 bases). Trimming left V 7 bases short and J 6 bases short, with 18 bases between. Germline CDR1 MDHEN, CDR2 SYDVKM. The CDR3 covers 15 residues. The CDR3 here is CASNQAGTRDEKLFF. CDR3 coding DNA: TGTGCCAGCAACCAAGCCGGGACAAGGGATGAAAAACTGTTTTTT.

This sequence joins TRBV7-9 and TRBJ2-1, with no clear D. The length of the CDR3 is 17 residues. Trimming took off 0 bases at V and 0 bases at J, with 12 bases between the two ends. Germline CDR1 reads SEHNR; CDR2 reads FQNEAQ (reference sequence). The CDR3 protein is CASSLAYFVSSYNEQFF. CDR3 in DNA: TGTGCCAGCAGCTTAGCGTATTTTGTTAGCTCCTACAATGAGCAGTTCTTC.

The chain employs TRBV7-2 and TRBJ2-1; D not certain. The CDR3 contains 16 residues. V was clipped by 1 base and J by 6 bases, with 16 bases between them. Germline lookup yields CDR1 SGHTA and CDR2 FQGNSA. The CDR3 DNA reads TGTGCCAGCAGCTTAGAATCTCCTCTGGTAGGCAATGAGCAGTTCTTC. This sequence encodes CASSLESPLVGNEQFF.

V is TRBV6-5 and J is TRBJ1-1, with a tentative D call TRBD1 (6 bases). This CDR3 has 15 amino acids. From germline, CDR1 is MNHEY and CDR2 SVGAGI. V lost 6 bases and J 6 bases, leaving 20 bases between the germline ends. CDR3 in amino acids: CASREAAQGWAEAFF. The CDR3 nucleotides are TGTGCCAGCAGGGAGGCCGCACAGGGCTGGGCTGAAGCTTTCTTT.

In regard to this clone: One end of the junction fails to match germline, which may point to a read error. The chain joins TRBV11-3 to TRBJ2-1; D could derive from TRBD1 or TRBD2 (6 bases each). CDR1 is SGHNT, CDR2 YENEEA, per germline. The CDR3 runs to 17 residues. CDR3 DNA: TGTGCCAGCAGCATAGATGGGTCGACTAGGGGGGACAATGAGCAGTTCTTC. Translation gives CASSIDGSTRGDNEQFF.

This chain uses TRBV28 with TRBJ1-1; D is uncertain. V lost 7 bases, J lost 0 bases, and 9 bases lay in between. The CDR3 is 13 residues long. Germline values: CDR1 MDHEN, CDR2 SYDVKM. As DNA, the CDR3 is TGTGCCAGCACCTCCCCTTTGAACACTGAAGCTTTCTTT. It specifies CASTSPLNTEAFF.

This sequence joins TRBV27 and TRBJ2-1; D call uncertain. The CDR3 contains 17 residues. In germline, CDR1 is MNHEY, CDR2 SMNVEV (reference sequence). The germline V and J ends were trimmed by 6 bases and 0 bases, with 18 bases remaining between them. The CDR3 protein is CASSRRSPPSSYNEQFF. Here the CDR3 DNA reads TGTGCCAGCAGCCGTAGGAGTCCCCCGAGCTCCTACAATGAGCAGTTCTTC.

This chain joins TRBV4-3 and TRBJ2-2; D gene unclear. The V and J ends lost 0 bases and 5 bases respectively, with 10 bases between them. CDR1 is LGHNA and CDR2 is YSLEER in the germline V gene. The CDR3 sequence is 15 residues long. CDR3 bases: TGCGCCAGCAGCCAAGAGTTAGACTGGACCGGGGAGCTGTTTTTT. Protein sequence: CASSQELDWTGELFF.

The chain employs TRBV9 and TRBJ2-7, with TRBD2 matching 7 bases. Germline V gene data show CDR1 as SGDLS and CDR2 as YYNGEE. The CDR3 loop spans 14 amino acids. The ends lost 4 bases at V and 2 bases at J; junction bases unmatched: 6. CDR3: CASSPDGLAYEQYF. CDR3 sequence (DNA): TGTGCCAGCAGCCCAGACGGACTAGCCTACGAGCAGTACTTC.

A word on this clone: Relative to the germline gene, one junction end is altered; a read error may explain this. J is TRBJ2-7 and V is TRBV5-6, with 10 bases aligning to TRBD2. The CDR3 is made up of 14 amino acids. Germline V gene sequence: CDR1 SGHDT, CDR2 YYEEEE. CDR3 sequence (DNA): TGTGCCAGCAGCTCGCCCCCGGGACTAGCGACTGTTAGCTTC. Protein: CASSSPPGLATVSF.

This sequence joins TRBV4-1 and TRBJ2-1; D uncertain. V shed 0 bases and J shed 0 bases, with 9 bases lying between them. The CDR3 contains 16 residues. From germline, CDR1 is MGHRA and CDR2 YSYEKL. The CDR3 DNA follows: TGCGCCAGCAGCCAAGATGGGGTGAGCTCCTACAATGAGCAGTTCTTC. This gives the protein CASSQDGVSSYNEQFF.

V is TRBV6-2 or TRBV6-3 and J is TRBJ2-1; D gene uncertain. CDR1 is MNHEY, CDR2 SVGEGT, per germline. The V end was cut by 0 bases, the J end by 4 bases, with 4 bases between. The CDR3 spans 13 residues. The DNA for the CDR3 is TGTGCCAGCAGTTACTCCGCTTACAATGAGCAGTTCTTC. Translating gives CASSYSAYNEQFF.

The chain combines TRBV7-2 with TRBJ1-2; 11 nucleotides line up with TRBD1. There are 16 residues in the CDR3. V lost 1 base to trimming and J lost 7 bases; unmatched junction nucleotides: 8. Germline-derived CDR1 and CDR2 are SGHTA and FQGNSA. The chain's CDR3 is CASSLVGQGARVGYTF. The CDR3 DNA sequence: TGTGCCAGCAGCTTAGTCGGACAGGGGGCGCGGGTTGGCTACACCTTC.

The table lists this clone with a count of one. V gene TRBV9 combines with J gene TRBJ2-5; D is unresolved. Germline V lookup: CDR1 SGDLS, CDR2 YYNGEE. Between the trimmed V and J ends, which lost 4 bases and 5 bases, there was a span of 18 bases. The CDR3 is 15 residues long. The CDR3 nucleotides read TGTGCCAGCAGCTCCCCCCAGTTCGCCGGGGAGACCCAGTACTTC. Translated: CASSSPQFAGETQYF.

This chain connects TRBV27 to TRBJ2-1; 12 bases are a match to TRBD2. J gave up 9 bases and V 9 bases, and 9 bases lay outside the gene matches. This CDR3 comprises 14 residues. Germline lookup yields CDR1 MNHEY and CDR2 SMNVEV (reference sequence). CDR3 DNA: TGTGCCAGAAAACGGACTAGCGGGAATATTGAGCAGTTCTTC. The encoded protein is CARKRTSGNIEQFF.

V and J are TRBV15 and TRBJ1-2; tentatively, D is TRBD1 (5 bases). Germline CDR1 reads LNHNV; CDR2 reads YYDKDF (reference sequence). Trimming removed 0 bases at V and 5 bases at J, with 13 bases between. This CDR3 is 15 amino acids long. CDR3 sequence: CATSRDRDSRYGYTF. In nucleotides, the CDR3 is TGTGCCACCAGCAGAGATAGAGACAGCAGATATGGCTACACCTTC.

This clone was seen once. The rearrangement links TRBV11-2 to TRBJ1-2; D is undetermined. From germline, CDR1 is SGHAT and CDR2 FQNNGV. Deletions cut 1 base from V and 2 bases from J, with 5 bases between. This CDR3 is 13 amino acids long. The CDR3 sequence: CASSLGSNYGYTF. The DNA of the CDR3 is TGTGCCAGCAGCTTAGGGAGCAACTATGGCTACACCTTC.

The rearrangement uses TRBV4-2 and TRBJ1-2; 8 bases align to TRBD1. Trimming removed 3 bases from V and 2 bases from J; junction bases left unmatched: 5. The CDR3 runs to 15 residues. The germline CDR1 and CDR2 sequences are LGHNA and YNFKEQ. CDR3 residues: CASSHPDRENYGYTF. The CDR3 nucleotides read TGTGCCAGCAGCCACCCGGACAGGGAGAACTATGGCTACACCTTC.

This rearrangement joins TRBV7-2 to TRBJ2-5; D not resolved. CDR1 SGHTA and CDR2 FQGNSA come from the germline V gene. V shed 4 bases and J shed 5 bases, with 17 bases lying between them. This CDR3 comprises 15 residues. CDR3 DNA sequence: TGTGCCAGCAGCTCCGACCGCAACCCTAGGGAGACCCAGTACTTC. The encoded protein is CASSSDRNPRETQYF.

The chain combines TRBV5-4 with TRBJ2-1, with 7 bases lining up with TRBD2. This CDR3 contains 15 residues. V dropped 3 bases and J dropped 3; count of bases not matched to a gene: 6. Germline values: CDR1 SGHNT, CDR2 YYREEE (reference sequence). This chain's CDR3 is CASSWGGVNYNEQFF. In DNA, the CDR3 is TGTGCCAGCAGCTGGGGGGGGGTAAACTACAATGAGCAGTTCTTC.

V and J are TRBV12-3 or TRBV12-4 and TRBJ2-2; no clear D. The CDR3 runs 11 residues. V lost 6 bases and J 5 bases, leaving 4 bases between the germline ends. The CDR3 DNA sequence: TGTGCCAGCAGCAAAACCGGGGAGCTGTTTTTT. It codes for CASSKTGELFF.

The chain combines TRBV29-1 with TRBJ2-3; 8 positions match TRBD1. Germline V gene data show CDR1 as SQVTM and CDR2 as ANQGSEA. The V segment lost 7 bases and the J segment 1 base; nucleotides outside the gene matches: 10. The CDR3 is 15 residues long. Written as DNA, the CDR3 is TGCAGCGGGGGCACGTCGGGACAGGGCACAGATACGCAGTATTTT. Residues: CSGGTSGQGTDTQYF.

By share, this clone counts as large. CDR3 loop: CSVMTGGAESSYEQYF. The CDR3 nucleotides read TGCAGCGTTATGACAGGCGGAGCTGAGAGCTCCTACGAGCAGTACTTC. The rearrangement links TRBV29-1 to TRBJ2-7; tentative D call: TRBD1 (6 bases). The germline V gene encodes CDR1 SQVTM and CDR2 ANQGSEA. V lost 5 bases, J lost 0 bases, and 20 bases lay in between. This CDR3 contains 16 residues.